These 4 T cell receptor beta chains share one sample of origin, sequenced in a study of Graves' ophthalmopathy and Graves' hyperthyroidism. The authors amplified TCR beta CDR3 regions, and they did so from RNA transcripts for repertoire sequencing. RT-PCR in the first round used HTBI primers; a second-round multiplex PCR followed. From the multiplex PCR reads, TCRdb called clonotypes with MiXCR, one entry per CDR3 protein. The data hold roughly 220,000 distinct CDR3 sequences, with 40% to 50% observed a single time. The source material was peripheral blood. These receptor sequences come from an adult man with Graves' ophthalmopathy.

CDR3 DNA: TGTGCCAGCAGCTACTCCCTAGCCGGCGGGGAGCTGTTTTTT. Its translation is CASSYSLAGGELFF. The V call is TRBV7-2, the J call TRBJ2-2; D is possibly TRBD2 (5 bases). The CDR3 has 14 residues. Germline V gene sequence: CDR1 SGHTA, CDR2 FQGNSA. Trimming removed 4 bases from V and 7 bases from J, with 13 bases in between.

As to this clonotype: Its ends do not fully match the called genes, so a read error is possible. V gene TRBV15 combines with J gene TRBJ2-6; D possibly corresponds to TRBD1 (5 bases). This CDR3 contains 15 residues. The V gene's germline CDR1 is LNHNV and CDR2 YYDKDF (reference sequence). DNA of the CDR3: TGTGCCACCAGCAGGTTTAGCTCTGGGGCCAACATCCTGACTTTC. Its protein product is CATSRFSSGANILTF.

This clonotype occurred a few times. CDR3 sequence: CASSLEDSGSGAYEQYF. For the CDR3, the DNA is TGTGCCAGCAGCTTAGAGGATAGCGGGAGCGGCGCCTACGAGCAGTACTTC. This rearrangement joins TRBV7-2 to TRBJ2-7, with 9 bases lining up with TRBD2. This CDR3 comprises 17 residues. The ends lost 1 base at V and 2 bases at J; junction bases unmatched: 9. Germline V gene lookup returns CDR1 SGHTA and CDR2 FQGNSA.

J is TRBJ2-2 and V is TRBV5-6; 8 positions match TRBD2. The length of the CDR3 is 15 residues. CDR1 and CDR2 (germline): SGHDT, YYEEEE. Germline trimming cut 5 bases from V and 2 bases from J; bases unmatched to any gene: 5. Here the CDR3 DNA reads TGTGCCAGCAGATACGGGGGGGCCAACACCGGGGAGCTGTTTTTT. It codes for CASRYGGANTGELFF.